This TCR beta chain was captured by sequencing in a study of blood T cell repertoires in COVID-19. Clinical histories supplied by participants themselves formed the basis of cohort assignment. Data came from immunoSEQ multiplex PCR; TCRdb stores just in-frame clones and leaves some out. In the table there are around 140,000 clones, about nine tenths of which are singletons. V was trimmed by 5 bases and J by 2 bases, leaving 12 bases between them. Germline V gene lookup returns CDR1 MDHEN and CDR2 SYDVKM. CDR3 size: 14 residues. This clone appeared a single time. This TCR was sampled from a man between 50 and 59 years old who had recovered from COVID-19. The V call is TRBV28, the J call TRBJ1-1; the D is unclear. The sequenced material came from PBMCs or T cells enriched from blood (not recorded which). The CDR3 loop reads CASSPRRLNTEAFF. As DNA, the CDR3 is TGTGCCAGCAGTCCCAGAAGATTAAACACTGAAGCTTTCTTT.